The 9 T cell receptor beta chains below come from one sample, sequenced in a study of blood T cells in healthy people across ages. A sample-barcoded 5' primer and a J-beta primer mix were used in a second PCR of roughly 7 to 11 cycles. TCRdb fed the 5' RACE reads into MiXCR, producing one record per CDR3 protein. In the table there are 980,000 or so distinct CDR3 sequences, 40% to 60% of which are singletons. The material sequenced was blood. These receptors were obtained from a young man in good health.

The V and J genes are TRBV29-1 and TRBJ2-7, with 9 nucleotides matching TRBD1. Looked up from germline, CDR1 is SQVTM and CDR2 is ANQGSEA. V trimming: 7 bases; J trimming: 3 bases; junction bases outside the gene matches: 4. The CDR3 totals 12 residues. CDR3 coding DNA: TGCAGCGCTGGGACAGGGATCTACGAGCAGTACTTC. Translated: CSAGTGIYEQYF.

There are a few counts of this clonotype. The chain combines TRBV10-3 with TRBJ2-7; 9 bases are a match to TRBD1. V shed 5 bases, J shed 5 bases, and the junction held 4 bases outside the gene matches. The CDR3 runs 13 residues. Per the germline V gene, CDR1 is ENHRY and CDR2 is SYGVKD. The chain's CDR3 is CAISPGQGHEQYF. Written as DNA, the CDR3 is TGTGCCATCAGTCCGGGACAGGGCCACGAGCAGTACTTC.

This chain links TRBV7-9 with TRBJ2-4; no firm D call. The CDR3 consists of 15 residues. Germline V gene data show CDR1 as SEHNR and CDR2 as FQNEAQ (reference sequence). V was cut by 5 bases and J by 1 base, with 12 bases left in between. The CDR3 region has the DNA TGTGCCAGCAGCCCCCGCTCGTCTGCCAAAAACATTCAGTACTTC. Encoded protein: CASSPRSSAKNIQYF.

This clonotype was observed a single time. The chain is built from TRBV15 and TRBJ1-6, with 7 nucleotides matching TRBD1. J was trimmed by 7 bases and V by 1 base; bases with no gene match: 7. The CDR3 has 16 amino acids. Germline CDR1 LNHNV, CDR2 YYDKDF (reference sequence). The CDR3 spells CATSRGGQEVNSPLHF. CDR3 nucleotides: TGTGCCACCAGCAGAGGTGGACAGGAGGTCAATTCACCCCTCCACTTT.

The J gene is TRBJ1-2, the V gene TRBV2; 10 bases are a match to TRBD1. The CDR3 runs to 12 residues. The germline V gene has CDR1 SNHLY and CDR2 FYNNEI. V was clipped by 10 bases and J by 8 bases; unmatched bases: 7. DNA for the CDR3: TGTGCCACCTCGGGACAGGGGAAGGGCTACACCTTC. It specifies CATSGQGKGYTF.

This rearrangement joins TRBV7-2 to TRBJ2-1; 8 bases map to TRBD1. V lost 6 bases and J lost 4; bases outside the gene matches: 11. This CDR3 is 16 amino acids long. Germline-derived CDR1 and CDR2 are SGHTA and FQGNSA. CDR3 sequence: CASSWVTGGTYNEQFF. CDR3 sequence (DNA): TGTGCCAGCAGTTGGGTAACAGGGGGGACTTACAATGAGCAGTTCTTC.

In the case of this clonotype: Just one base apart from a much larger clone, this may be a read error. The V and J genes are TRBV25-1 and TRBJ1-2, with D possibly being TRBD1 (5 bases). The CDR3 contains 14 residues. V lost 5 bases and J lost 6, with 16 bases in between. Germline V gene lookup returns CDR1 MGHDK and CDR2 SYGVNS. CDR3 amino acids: CASSKEGELDGYTF. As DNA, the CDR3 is TGTGCCAGCAGTAAAGAAGGGGAACTCGATGGCTACACCTTC.

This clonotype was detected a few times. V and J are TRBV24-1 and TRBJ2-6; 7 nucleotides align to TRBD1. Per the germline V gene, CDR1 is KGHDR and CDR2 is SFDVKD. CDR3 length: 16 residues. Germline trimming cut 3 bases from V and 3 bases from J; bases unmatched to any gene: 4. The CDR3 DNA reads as TGTGCCACCAGTGATCACAGGGGTAGTGGGGCCAACGTCCTGACTTTC. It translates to CATSDHRGSGANVLTF.

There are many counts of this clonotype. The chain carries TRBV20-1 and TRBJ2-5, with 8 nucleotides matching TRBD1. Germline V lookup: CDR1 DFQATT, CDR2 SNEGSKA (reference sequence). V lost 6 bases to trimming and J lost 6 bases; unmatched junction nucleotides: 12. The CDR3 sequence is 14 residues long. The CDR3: CSAPGQGERKTQYF. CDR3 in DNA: TGCAGTGCCCCTGGACAGGGAGAAAGGAAGACCCAGTACTTC.